One TCR beta chain is described in this entry. Its antigen remains unknown. V gave up 2 bases and J gave up 3 bases, with 13 bases separating them. The CDR3 runs 15 residues. Germline CDR1 and CDR2: MNHNS and SASEGT. The protocol was immunoSEQ multiplex PCR, while the TCRdb copy is restricted to in-frame clones and leaves out a portion. The repertoire includes roughly 2 million clones, 90% to 97% of them detected once, and around 0.13% sits in the top ten. The sample is drawn from a study of shared clonotypes between healthy human individuals. Notes on the study in general: Among the subsets, naive ones generally showed larger estimated richness than memory ones.

A CD45RA-negative memory subset and a CD45RA+ naive subset were separated from the CD4+ cells. This receptor was obtained from a man aged 18-30 years in good health. This rearrangement joins TRBV6-1 to TRBJ2-5; D call uncertain. Source material: naive CD4+ T cells sorted from blood. The subset: CD45RA+ positively selected. In DNA form, the CDR3 reads TGTGCCAGCAGTGAAAGTCGCTCTTTTGAAGAGACCCAGTACTTC. Translating gives CASSESRSFEETQYF.